The 32 T cell receptor beta chains given below trace back to one sample, sequenced in a study of PD-L1 blockade in urothelial cancer. TCRdb's table, derived via immunoSEQ multiplex PCR, lists solely in-frame clones and lacks some. This table holds about 57,000 clones, just over 85% found once. Sequences were derived from PBMCs, sampled around atezolizumab (anti-PD-L1) treatment. The source is a middle-aged man with urothelial cancer.

This clone was picked up a small number of times. This chain joins TRBV27 and TRBJ1-1; D might be TRBD1 (6 bases). The germline gives CDR1 MNHEY, CDR2 SMNVEV (reference sequence). This CDR3 is 16 amino acids long. The V gene lost 6 bases and the J gene lost 1 base, with 18 bases spanning the gap. CDR3 loop: CASRIATWGRNTEAFF. The DNA of the CDR3 is TGTGCCAGCAGGATCGCGACCTGGGGGCGGAACACTGAAGCTTTCTTT.

The chain carries TRBV30 and TRBJ1-3; the D is unclear. The length of the CDR3 is 13 residues. The V end was cut by 1 base, the J end by 4 bases, with 8 bases between. Germline V gene data show CDR1 as GTSNPN and CDR2 as SVGIG (reference sequence). The CDR3 nucleotides are TGTGCCTGGAGTGATGCCGGGGGAAACACCATATATTTT. Its protein product is CAWSDAGGNTIYF.

This clone was seen once. The chain recombines TRBV28 with TRBJ1-5; D may be TRBD1 (5 bases). V dropped 8 bases and J dropped 2 bases, with 10 bases sitting between them. Germline V CDR1 and CDR2: MDHEN, SYDVKM. The CDR3 extends over 13 amino acids. For the CDR3, the DNA is TGTGCCAGCCCTTCCAGGGGCAATCAGCCCCAGCATTTT. It specifies CASPSRGNQPQHF. Filled out from reference TRBV28 and TRBJ1-5, the complete variable domain reads DVKVTQSSRYLVKRTGEKVFLECVQDMDHENMFWYRQDPGLGLRLIYFSYDVKMKEKGDIPEGYSVSREKKERFSLILESASTNQTSMYLCASPSRGNQPQHFGDGTRLSIL.

The chain uses TRBV28 and TRBJ1-6, with D maybe TRBD1 (6 bases). Looked up from germline, CDR1 is MDHEN and CDR2 is SYDVKM. Trimming removed 5 bases from V and 9 bases from J, with 23 bases in between. The CDR3 consists of 17 residues. DNA for the CDR3: TGTGCCAGCAGTCGCCATGGGGGGGCGTCGGTCCTTTCACCCCTCCACTTT. Amino acids: CASSRHGGASVLSPLHF.

The chain couples TRBV28 to TRBJ1-5, with 7 bases aligning to TRBD1. Germline CDR1 MDHEN, CDR2 SYDVKM. Trimming cost V 5 bases and J 7 bases; bases outside gene matches: 8. The CDR3 is made up of 14 amino acids. This chain's CDR3 is CASSITGAGQPQHF. CDR3 bases: TGTGCCAGCAGTATTACAGGGGCGGGCCAGCCCCAGCATTTT.

The chain has TRBV27 and TRBJ1-2; the match to TRBD1 covers 9 bases. Germline loops: CDR1 MNHEY, CDR2 SMNVEV (reference sequence). The V and J ends lost 8 bases and 3 bases, in that order; junction bases with no gene match: 13. The CDR3 is 16 residues long. CDR3 sequence: CASFSFTGGQDYGYTF. The CDR3 bases are TGTGCCAGCTTCAGTTTTACAGGGGGCCAGGACTATGGCTACACCTTC.

The rearrangement links TRBV5-5 to TRBJ2-7; TRBD1 is a possible D gene (6 bases). The V gene lost 7 bases and the J gene lost 12 bases, with 14 bases spanning the gap. The length of the CDR3 is 10 residues. The germline gives CDR1 SGHKS, CDR2 YYEKEE (reference sequence). The CDR3 spells CASGRDTVYF. CDR3 bases: TGTGCCAGCGGCCGGGACACCGTGTACTTC.

The rearrangement joins TRBV28 to TRBJ1-2; 10 nucleotides agree with TRBD1. CDR3 length: 13 residues. Germline V CDR1 and CDR2: MDHEN, SYDVKM. With V trimmed by 5 bases and J by 7 bases, 4 bases remained unmatched. CDR3 in amino acids: CASSPGQGFGYTF. The CDR3 region has the DNA TGTGCCAGCAGTCCGGGACAGGGGTTTGGCTACACCTTC.

This sequence joins TRBV14 and TRBJ1-6, with a possible D match to TRBD1 (5 bases). V was pared by 4 bases and J by 7 bases, with 14 bases between. Germline CDR1 SGHDN, CDR2 FVKESK. The CDR3 loop spans 15 amino acids. For the CDR3, the DNA is TGTGCCAGCAGCCGGTTAGGGACTCTAAATTCACCCCTCCACTTT. Translated: CASSRLGTLNSPLHF.

By share, this clone counts as medium-sized. This chain uses TRBV28 with TRBJ2-1, with 8 bases that match TRBD2. V lost 8 bases, J lost 10 bases, and 10 bases stayed unmatched. Germline assignment: CDR1 MDHEN and CDR2 SYDVKM. The CDR3 covers 13 residues. The CDR3 DNA follows: TGTGCCAGCGAGCTCGGGGCTAGCGGGGAGCAGTTCTTC. Its translation is CASELGASGEQFF.

The chain joins TRBV7-2 to TRBJ2-2; 8 bases align to TRBD1. Trimming at V came to 5 bases and at J to 3 bases, leaving 5 bases not matched to a gene. CDR3 length: 15 residues. CDR1 SGHTA and CDR2 FQGNSA come from the germline V gene. The CDR3 sequence: CASSPGGFDTGELFF. CDR3 DNA sequence: TGTGCCAGCAGCCCAGGGGGCTTTGACACCGGGGAGCTGTTTTTT.

The chain carries TRBV5-5 and TRBJ2-7, with 13 nucleotides matching TRBD2. Germline lookup yields CDR1 SGHKS and CDR2 YYEKEE (reference sequence). The CDR3 length is 18 residues. The junction had 17 bases not matched to a gene; V was cut back by 6 bases and J by 5 bases. The CDR3 reads CASTNRAPGLAGDDEQYF. The CDR3 DNA reads TGTGCCAGCACGAACAGGGCACCCGGACTAGCGGGAGATGACGAGCAGTACTTC.

This chain uses TRBV4-1 with TRBJ2-1; 13 nucleotides match TRBD2. CDR3 size: 16 residues. Germline lookup yields CDR1 MGHRA and CDR2 YSYEKL. With 2 bases clipped from V and 9 bases from J, the junction kept 7 bases outside the gene matches. The CDR3 DNA sequence: TGCGCCAGCAGCCAAAACTTACTAGCGGGAGGGAGTGAGCAGTTCTTC. It codes for CASSQNLLAGGSEQFF.

The rearrangement uses TRBV7-9 and TRBJ2-3; the D is unclear. Germline V gene data show CDR1 as SEHNR and CDR2 as FQNEAQ (reference sequence). The CDR3 covers 15 residues. The germline V and J ends were trimmed by 2 bases and 4 bases, with 13 bases remaining between them. The CDR3 spells CASSLSPSRADTQYF. The CDR3 nucleotides read TGTGCCAGCAGCTTAAGTCCCAGTCGGGCAGATACGCAGTATTTT.

V is TRBV28 and J is TRBJ1-2; D is undetermined. V was clipped by 4 bases and J by 2 bases, with 14 bases between them. The germline V gene encodes CDR1 MDHEN and CDR2 SYDVKM. The CDR3 covers 15 residues. The CDR3 DNA is TGTGCCAGCAGTTCCCCCCCCAGAACGAACTATGGCTACACCTTC. Protein sequence: CASSSPPRTNYGYTF.

V gene TRBV30 combines with J gene TRBJ1-1, with D possibly matching TRBD1 (6 bases). Trimming pared 0 bases from V and 3 bases from J, leaving 11 bases between. The CDR3 extends over 14 amino acids. CDR1 and CDR2 (germline): GTSNPN, SVGIG (reference sequence). In nucleotides, the CDR3 is TGTGCCTGGAGTGTACAGCAGGGGTACACTGAAGCTTTCTTT. Translation gives CAWSVQQGYTEAFF.

This CDR3 is CASSETTSNQPQHF. The CDR3 coding sequence is TGTGCCAGCAGTGAGACAACTAGCAATCAGCCCCAGCATTTT. The chain uses TRBV6-1 and TRBJ1-5; D remains unclear. CDR3 length: 14 residues. V was pared by 3 bases and J by 0 bases, with 6 bases between. The V gene's germline CDR1 is MNHNS and CDR2 SASEGT.

The rearrangement links TRBV18 to TRBJ2-2; the D is unclear. The V gene's germline CDR1 is KGHSH and CDR2 LQKENI. This CDR3 contains 14 residues. Trimming shortened V by 4 bases and J by 3 bases, and 9 bases separated the two germline ends. The CDR3, as DNA: TGTGCCAGCTCACGAGGTGTGGACACCGGGGAGCTGTTTTTT. As protein: CASSRGVDTGELFF.

The V call is TRBV9, the J call TRBJ2-2, with D perhaps matching TRBD2 (6 bases). Per the germline V gene, CDR1 is SGDLS and CDR2 is YYNGEE. The V gene lost 1 base and the J gene lost 1 base, with 8 bases spanning the gap. CDR3 length: 15 residues. In nucleotides, the CDR3 is TGTGCCAGCAGCGTATATAGCGGGAACACCGGGGAGCTGTTTTTT. Translating it yields CASSVYSGNTGELFF.

This chain joins TRBV5-1 and TRBJ2-5, with D maybe TRBD2 (5 bases). CDR1 is SGHRS and CDR2 is YFSETQ in the germline V gene. The CDR3 sequence is 14 residues long. V shed 1 base and J shed 4 bases, with 11 bases lying between them. CDR3 coding DNA: TGCGCCAGCAGCTTGTTCGGGATGGGAGAGACCCAGTACTTC. Protein product: CASSLFGMGETQYF.

The chain employs TRBV27 and TRBJ1-5; D is possibly TRBD1 (5 bases). V was shortened by 6 bases and J by 5 bases, with 17 bases between the two germline ends. Germline assignment: CDR1 MNHEY and CDR2 SMNVEV (reference sequence). CDR3 length: 15 amino acids. In DNA form, the CDR3 reads TGTGCCAGCAGGGGATGGGGGGAATTCTATCAGCCCCAGCATTTT. This codes for CASRGWGEFYQPQHF.

The V gene is TRBV9, the J gene TRBJ2-5; D is unresolved. The V gene lost 0 bases and the J gene lost 4 bases, with 10 bases spanning the gap. Germline-derived CDR1 and CDR2 are SGDLS and YYNGEE. The CDR3 runs 14 residues. The CDR3 DNA sequence: TGTGCCAGCAGCGTAGGGTACGGTGGAGAGACCCAGTACTTC. The encoded protein is CASSVGYGGETQYF. The full variable domain, completed using reference TRBV9 and TRBJ2-5, is DSGVTQTPKHLITATGQRVTLRCSPRSGDLSVYWYQQSLDQGLQFLIQYYNGEERAKGNILERFSAQQFPDLHSELNLSSLELGDSALYFCASSVGYGGETQYFGPGTRLLVL.

The CDR3 loop is CATGVGGRRSNQPQHF. CDR3 nucleotide sequence: TGTGCCACCGGGGTCGGGGGTAGACGTAGCAATCAGCCCCAGCATTTT. The chain uses TRBV15 and TRBJ1-5; a weak D match, TRBD1 (5 bases). Germline values: CDR1 LNHNV, CDR2 YYDKDF (reference sequence). The CDR3 has 16 residues. Trimming removed 8 bases from V and 0 bases from J, with 17 bases in between.

This clone was detected once. V is TRBV7-8 and J is TRBJ2-2; 8 bases map to TRBD2. This CDR3 contains 19 residues. The junction had 13 bases not matched to a gene; V was cut back by 0 bases and J by 4 bases. From germline, CDR1 is SGHVS and CDR2 FQNEAQ. CDR3 protein: CASSLARFAGGVGTGELFF. In DNA form, the CDR3 reads TGTGCCAGCAGCTTAGCGAGGTTCGCGGGAGGAGTGGGCACCGGGGAGCTGTTTTTT.

V is TRBV29-1 and J is TRBJ2-7; D perhaps matches TRBD2 (5 bases). The CDR3 contains 11 residues. The V end was cut by 4 bases, the J end by 4 bases, with 8 bases between. Germline-derived CDR1 and CDR2 are SQVTM and ANQGSEA. CDR3 sequence: CSVVRDYEQYF. The CDR3 DNA is TGCAGCGTTGTTCGGGATTACGAGCAGTACTTC.

The chain has TRBV19 and TRBJ2-1; D unresolved. The V end was cut by 1 base, the J end by 8 bases, with 9 bases between. The CDR3 spans 13 residues. CDR1 and CDR2 (germline): LNHDA, SQIVND (reference sequence). This CDR3 is CASSIARLDEQFF. The CDR3 DNA follows: TGTGCCAGTAGTATAGCCCGGCTAGATGAGCAGTTCTTC.

This sequence joins TRBV5-4 and TRBJ1-2; a possible D gene is TRBD1 (6 bases). V lost 4 bases, J lost 5 bases, and 12 bases lay in between. The CDR3 has 13 residues. Germline V CDR1 and CDR2: SGHNT, YYREEE (reference sequence). The CDR3 here is CASSPAGVYGYTF. CDR3 sequence (DNA): TGTGCCAGCAGCCCCGCAGGGGTATATGGCTACACCTTC.

The CDR3 protein is CASILGGGRDNSPLHF. The DNA of the CDR3 is TGTGCCAGCATCCTTGGGGGGGGTCGGGATAATTCACCCCTCCACTTT. V gene TRBV28 combines with J gene TRBJ1-6, with D possibly being TRBD1 (5 bases). Germline CDR1 MDHEN, CDR2 SYDVKM. V lost 7 bases to trimming and J lost 5 bases, with 18 bases between them. This CDR3 spans 16 amino acids.

The chain is built from TRBV4-1 and TRBJ2-1, with D perhaps TRBD2 (5 bases). Per germline, CDR1 MGHRA and CDR2 YSYEKL. The length of the CDR3 is 16 residues. V shed 4 bases and J shed 0 bases, with 13 bases lying between them. The CDR3 coding sequence is TGCGCCAGCAGCCCGGTCATAGCGTCCTCCTACAATGAGCAGTTCTTC. Translated, it gives CASSPVIASSYNEQFF.

This sequence joins TRBV5-1 and TRBJ1-1; 8 nucleotides line up with TRBD1. The CDR3 has 16 residues. Germline trimming cut 0 bases from V and 3 bases from J; bases unmatched to any gene: 7. From germline, CDR1 is SGHRS and CDR2 YFSETQ. In DNA, the CDR3 is TGCGCCAGCAGCTTGGGGCAGGGGGCGAGCGACACTGAAGCTTTCTTT. It translates to CASSLGQGASDTEAFF.

The chain combines TRBV14 with TRBJ1-1; the D gene is possibly TRBD1 (5 bases). The length of the CDR3 is 15 residues. Germline-derived CDR1 and CDR2 are SGHDN and FVKESK. The V end lost 3 bases, the J end lost 1 base, and 12 bases lay between the germline ends. CDR3 nucleotides: TGTGCCAGCAGCCAGCGGACATACTCGAACACTGAAGCTTTCTTT. Translation gives CASSQRTYSNTEAFF.

The gene calls are TRBV6-5 and TRBJ1-4; tentative D call: TRBD1 (6 bases). The V and J ends lost 5 bases and 8 bases respectively, with 12 bases between them. Looked up from germline, CDR1 is MNHEY and CDR2 is SVGAGI. The CDR3 covers 13 residues. Written as DNA, the CDR3 is TGTGCCAGCAGTCAACAGGGAGGGGAAAAACTGTTTTTT. Translating gives CASSQQGGEKLFF.